One sample yielded the 15 T cell receptor beta chains listed below, sequenced in a study of blood T cell repertoires in COVID-19. Profiled with immunoSEQ multiplex PCR; TCRdb holds only in-frame clones, not every one. The sample holds around 260,000 clones; more than 75% are singletons and the top ten take over 7.5%. Sample: peripheral blood. The receptors were gathered from a man aged 35 to 55 who had recovered from COVID-19.

This chain joins TRBV12-3 or TRBV12-4 and TRBJ1-3; 7 bases are shared with TRBD1. CDR3 length equals 13 residues. V gave up 6 bases and J gave up 4 bases; unmatched junction bases: 3. CDR3 protein: CASRLQGGNTIYF. The DNA for the CDR3 is TGTGCCAGCAGGCTACAGGGGGGAAACACCATATATTTT.

The genes are TRBV7-6 and TRBJ2-1; tentatively, D is TRBD1 (6 bases). The V gene lost 4 bases and the J gene lost 8 bases, with 21 bases spanning the gap. Germline CDR1 reads SGHVS; CDR2 reads FNYEAQ. This CDR3 comprises 16 residues. The CDR3 loop is CASSWDTHSPPHEQFF. Written as DNA, the CDR3 is TGTGCCAGCAGCTGGGACACACACTCCCCGCCCCATGAGCAGTTCTTC.

The V gene is TRBV10-1, the J gene TRBJ2-1; tentative D call: TRBD1 (6 bases). Per the germline V gene, CDR1 is WNHNN and CDR2 is SYGVQD (reference sequence). This CDR3 contains 17 residues. Trimming took off 5 bases at V and 0 bases at J, with 17 bases between the two ends. CDR3 loop: CASSPTGFSNSYNEQFF. CDR3 in DNA: TGCGCCAGCAGTCCAACAGGGTTCTCAAACTCCTACAATGAGCAGTTCTTC.

This clone was recorded only once. The chain joins TRBV3-1 (or the pseudogene TRBV3-2) to TRBJ2-7; 13 nucleotides agree with TRBD2. Germline loops: CDR1 LGHDT, CDR2 YNNKEL (reference sequence). The CDR3 spans 16 residues. With 4 bases clipped from V and 8 bases from J, the junction kept 11 bases outside the gene matches. The CDR3 DNA reads TGTGCCAGCAGCCCACTAGCGGGGGGGCCTTTGATCCAGCAGTACTTC. It translates to CASSPLAGGPLIQQYF.

The rearrangement links TRBV10-1 to TRBJ2-3; TRBD2 agrees at 8 bases. The CDR3 contains 15 residues. In germline, CDR1 is WNHNN, CDR2 SYGVQD (reference sequence). The V segment lost 6 bases and the J segment 1 base; nucleotides outside the gene matches: 6. CDR3 sequence: CASSGRRGGTDTQYF. For the CDR3, the DNA is TGCGCCAGCAGCGGGAGGCGGGGGGGCACAGATACGCAGTATTTT.

The chain combines TRBV7-9 with TRBJ1-1, with D tentatively TRBD1 (6 bases). The CDR3 covers 13 residues. The V gene lost 5 bases and the J gene lost 4 bases, with 11 bases spanning the gap. Germline V CDR1 and CDR2: SEHNR, FQNEAQ (reference sequence). The CDR3 nucleotides are TGTGCCAGCAGCAACAGGGTCTCCACTGAAGCTTTCTTT. Translated: CASSNRVSTEAFF.

The CDR3 coding sequence is TGTGCCAGCAGCCTGGGACAGGGGCCGGGATATGGCTACACCTTC. Protein product: CASSLGQGPGYGYTF. The chain uses TRBV7-2 and TRBJ1-2; 10 bases align to TRBD1. The CDR3 is 15 residues long. Germline V CDR1 and CDR2: SGHTA, FQGNSA. Germline trimming cut 5 bases from V and 5 bases from J; bases unmatched to any gene: 8.

The chain recombines TRBV9 with TRBJ2-7; 11 bases align to TRBD2. The CDR3 consists of 19 residues. Germline V lookup: CDR1 SGDLS, CDR2 YYNGEE. V trimming: 1 base; J trimming: 3 bases; junction bases outside the gene matches: 15. The CDR3 coding sequence is TGTGCCAGCAGCGTATTCGATATTCCTAGCGGGAGGCTTAACTACGAGCAGTACTTC. This encodes CASSVFDIPSGRLNYEQYF.

The V call is TRBV7-2, the J call TRBJ2-3; 8 bases are shared with TRBD2. V shed 5 bases and J 0 bases; nucleotides not matched to a gene: 13. Germline V gives CDR1 SGHTA, CDR2 FQGNSA. There are 18 residues in the CDR3. CDR3 in amino acids: CASSRLGAGDPSTDTQYF. The CDR3 DNA reads TGTGCCAGCAGCCGCCTAGGAGCGGGGGACCCTAGCACAGATACGCAGTATTTT.

The chain carries TRBV7-2 and TRBJ1-3, with D unclear. V gave up 1 base and J gave up 2 bases, with 15 bases separating them. This CDR3 region has 17 residues. Germline CDR1 is SGHTA and CDR2 is FQGNSA. The CDR3 loop reads CASSLDSGTPTGNTIYF. CDR3 bases: TGTGCCAGCAGCTTAGATTCGGGAACCCCAACTGGAAACACCATATATTTT.

This chain links TRBV6-5 with TRBJ1-3; D gene uncertain. V gave up 0 bases and J gave up 2 bases, with 8 bases separating them. Germline V CDR1 and CDR2: MNHEY, SVGAGI. The CDR3 covers 15 residues. The CDR3 DNA is TGTGCCAGCAGTTACTCGTCGGGGACTGGAAACACCATATATTTT. As protein: CASSYSSGTGNTIYF.

In DNA form, the CDR3 reads TGCGCCAGCAATCCTTATCCCTCTGGAAACACCATATATTTT. Translated: CASNPYPSGNTIYF. The rearrangement uses TRBV5-1 and TRBJ1-3; unclear D gene. Germline V gene lookup returns CDR1 SGHRS and CDR2 YFSETQ. CDR3 length equals 14 residues. The V end lost 6 bases, the J end lost 0 bases, and 10 bases lay between the germline ends.

The V and J genes are TRBV2 and TRBJ2-5, with 12 bases matching TRBD2. V was clipped by 7 bases and J by 4 bases; unmatched bases: 16. From germline, CDR1 is SNHLY and CDR2 FYNNEI. The CDR3 has 18 residues. The CDR3 bases are TGTGCCAGCATTTCCGGCCTAGCGGGGGGGCCATCAGGAGAGACCCAGTACTTC. Its translation is CASISGLAGGPSGETQYF.

The chain employs TRBV6-6 and TRBJ2-7; 7 bases are shared with TRBD2. V shed 0 bases, J shed 2 bases, and the junction held 1 base outside the gene matches. Germline V CDR1 and CDR2: MNHNY, SVGAGI (reference sequence). CDR3 length equals 14 residues. This CDR3 is CASSYSGTTYEQYF. The CDR3 DNA is TGTGCCAGCAGTTACTCGGGGACTACCTACGAGCAGTACTTC.

The chain combines TRBV27 with TRBJ2-3; 7 bases align to TRBD1. This CDR3 region has 18 residues. Per germline, CDR1 MNHEY and CDR2 SMNVEV (reference sequence). Trimming at V came to 6 bases and at J to 3 bases, leaving 18 bases not matched to a gene. This CDR3 reads CASSDRVVPRVRTDTQYF. For the CDR3, the DNA is TGTGCCAGCAGCGACAGGGTAGTGCCTCGAGTTAGGACAGATACGCAGTATTTT.